A selection of T cell receptor beta chains follows, all from one sample in a study of neoadjuvant anti-PD-1 for oral cavity cancer. Repertoires were generated with immunoSEQ multiplex PCR, while TCRdb's copy carries only in-frame clones and drops some. Of 17,000 or so clones detected, about 68% appear once; the ten largest clones hold roughly 2.6%. The material sequenced was PBMCs, taken before nivolumab (anti-PD-1) treatment. The receptors were sampled from a person aged 40-85 years with oral cavity squamous cell carcinoma. CDR3s include the opening cysteine and the closing phenylalanine or tryptophan. The D gene is left open where the match is weak. A clone size is listed for some rows: how often the clone was seen (once, few, many), or a class if it is expanded.

>TRBJ1-1|NA|TRBV5-6|NA
CASSPPLGNTEAFF
>TRBJ2-3|NA|TRBV9|NA
CASSPQGVPTDTQYF
>TRBJ2-3|NA|TRBV5-4|few
CASSPDPSTDTQYF
>TRBJ2-1|TRBD2|TRBV6-4|NA
CASRETSANNEQFF
>TRBJ2-3|NA|TRBV5-8|once
CASSPWTTSSTDTQYF
>TRBJ2-3|TRBD2|TRBV7-9|NA
CASSVGLAVTDTQYF
>TRBJ2-1|NA|TRBV6-5|NA
CASSYRLGPYNEQFF
>TRBJ2-1|NA|TRBV7-8|NA
CASMLGPPQEQFF
>TRBJ2-2|NA|TRBV30|NA
CAWKPTLFDRNTGELFF
>TRBJ2-2|TRBD1|TRBV6-5|NA
CASTTGGGGELFF
>TRBJ2-3|NA|TRBV30|NA
CAWSVRRGDTQYF
>TRBJ2-7|TRBD1|TRBV5-6|once
CASSLGQGDYEQYF
>TRBJ2-5|NA|TRBV30|NA
CAWSGGRGFQETQYF
>TRBJ1-2|NA|TRBV2|few
CASSDMGIEGYGYTF
>TRBJ2-5|TRBD1|TRBV25-1|NA
CASTFGTGEETQYF
>TRBJ2-1|TRBD2|TRBV7-2|NA
CASSRPGLGDNEQFF
>TRBJ2-1|TRBD2|TRBV4-2|few
CASSQSQSGGSSYNEQFF
>TRBJ1-5|NA|TRBV19|few
CASSITDSNQPQHF
>TRBJ2-3|NA|TRBV4-1|NA
CASSQETVFTDTQYF
>TRBJ1-5|TRBD1|TRBV9|few
CASSATGRGDQPQHF
>TRBJ2-7|TRBD2|TRBV5-1|NA
CASSLVGATSSYYEQYF
>TRBJ2-3|TRBD2|TRBV7-9|NA
CASSLGAGGPYVHTDTQYF
>TRBJ1-5|TRBD1|TRBV4-1|NA
CASSQAGQGGMGQPQHF
>TRBJ1-1|NA|TRBV6-5|NA
CASSYSVNTEAFF
>TRBJ2-1|TRBD2|TRBV2|NA
CASSITGSGRALFNNEQFF
>TRBJ1-2|NA|TRBV27|few
CASSLRQNYGYTF
>TRBJ1-4|NA|TRBV7-9|few
CASSRRAGDATNEKLFF
>TRBJ1-5|NA|TRBV30|NA
CAWSRGGGNNQPQHF
>TRBJ2-2|NA|TRBV6-5|NA
CASRQSRGDTGELFF
>TRBJ1-2|NA|TRBV9|NA
CASSVGARVDYGYTF
>TRBJ1-4|NA|TRBV6-5|NA
CASASPKLGEKLFF
>TRBJ1-2|TRBD1|TRBV29-1|NA
CSAEDRGDGYTF
>TRBJ2-7|TRBD1|TRBV10-3|few
CAISGTGSAYEQYF
>TRBJ2-4|NA|TRBV28|few
CASTAGGTGVLAKNIQYF
>TRBJ1-2|NA|TRBV5-6|NA
CASSFRGNYGYTF
>TRBJ1-4|TRBD1|TRBV27|NA
CASTTGDAVYEKLFF
>TRBJ2-1|TRBD1|TRBV14|NA
CASSQDGTGNNNEQFF
>TRBJ1-1|NA|TRBV5-4|NA
CASSLAGQGGTEAFF
>TRBJ2-1|TRBD1|TRBV5-1|NA
CASSLGWTGWDEQFF
>TRBJ2-7|NA|TRBV10-1|NA
CASSESGEQYF
>TRBJ2-5|TRBD1|TRBV27|NA
CASSQRQGTQETQYF
>TRBJ2-3|NA|TRBV6-1|NA
CASSWGDTQYF
>TRBJ2-6|NA|TRBV21-1|NA
CASSKFQEGPGANVLTF
>TRBJ2-7|NA|TRBV28|NA
CASSAPDNSYEQYF
>TRBJ1-5|NA|TRBV19|few
CASSTTKKQGFNQPQHF
>TRBJ2-1|NA|TRBV7-2|NA
CASSPIWERSNEQFF
>TRBJ2-1|TRBD2|TRBV2|NA
CASSEREGVSGRFF
>TRBJ2-3|TRBD1|TRBV5-8|NA
CASSLQGLSTDTQYF
>TRBJ2-6|NA|TRBV7-9|NA
CASRPFSAAGANVLTF
>TRBJ2-1|TRBD2|TRBV29-1|once
CSVAPTGRGNNEQFF
>TRBJ1-1|NA|TRBV7-9|few
CASSTGPNTEAFF
>TRBJ1-2|NA|TRBV5-1|NA
CASSLASVGARDGYTF